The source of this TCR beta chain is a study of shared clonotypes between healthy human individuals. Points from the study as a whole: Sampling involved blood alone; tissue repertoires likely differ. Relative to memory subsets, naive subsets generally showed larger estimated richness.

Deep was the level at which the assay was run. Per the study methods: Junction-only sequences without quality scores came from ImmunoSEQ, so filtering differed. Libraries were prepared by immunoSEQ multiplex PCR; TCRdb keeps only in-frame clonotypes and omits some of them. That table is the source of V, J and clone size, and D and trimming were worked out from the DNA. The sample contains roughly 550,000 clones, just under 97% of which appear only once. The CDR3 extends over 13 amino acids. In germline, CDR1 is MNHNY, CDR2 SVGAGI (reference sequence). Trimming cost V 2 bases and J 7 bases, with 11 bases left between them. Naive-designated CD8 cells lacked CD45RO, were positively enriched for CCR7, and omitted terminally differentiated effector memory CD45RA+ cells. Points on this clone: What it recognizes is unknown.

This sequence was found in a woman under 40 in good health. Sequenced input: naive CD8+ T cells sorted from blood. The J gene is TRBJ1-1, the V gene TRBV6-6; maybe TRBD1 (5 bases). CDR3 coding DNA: TGTGCCAGCAGTTACGGGGGACTAGATGAAGCTTTCTTT. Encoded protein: CASSYGGLDEAFF.